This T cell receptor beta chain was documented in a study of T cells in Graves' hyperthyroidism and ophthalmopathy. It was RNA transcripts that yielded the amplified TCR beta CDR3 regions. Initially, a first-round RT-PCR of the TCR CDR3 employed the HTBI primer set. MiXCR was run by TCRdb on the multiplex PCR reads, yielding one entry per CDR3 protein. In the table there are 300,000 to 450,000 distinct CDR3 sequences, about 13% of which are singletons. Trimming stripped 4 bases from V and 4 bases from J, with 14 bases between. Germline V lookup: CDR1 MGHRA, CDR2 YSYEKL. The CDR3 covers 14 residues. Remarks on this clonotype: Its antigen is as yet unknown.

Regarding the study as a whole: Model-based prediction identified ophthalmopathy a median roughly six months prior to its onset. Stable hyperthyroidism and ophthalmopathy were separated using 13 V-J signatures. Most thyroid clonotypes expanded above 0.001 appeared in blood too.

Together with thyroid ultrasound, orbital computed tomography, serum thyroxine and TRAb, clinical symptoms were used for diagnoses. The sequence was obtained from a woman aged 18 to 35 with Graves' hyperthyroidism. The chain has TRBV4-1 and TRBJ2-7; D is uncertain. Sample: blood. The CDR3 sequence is CASSPDPSQYEQYF. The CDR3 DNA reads TGCGCCAGCAGCCCGGACCCCAGCCAGTACGAGCAGTACTTC.